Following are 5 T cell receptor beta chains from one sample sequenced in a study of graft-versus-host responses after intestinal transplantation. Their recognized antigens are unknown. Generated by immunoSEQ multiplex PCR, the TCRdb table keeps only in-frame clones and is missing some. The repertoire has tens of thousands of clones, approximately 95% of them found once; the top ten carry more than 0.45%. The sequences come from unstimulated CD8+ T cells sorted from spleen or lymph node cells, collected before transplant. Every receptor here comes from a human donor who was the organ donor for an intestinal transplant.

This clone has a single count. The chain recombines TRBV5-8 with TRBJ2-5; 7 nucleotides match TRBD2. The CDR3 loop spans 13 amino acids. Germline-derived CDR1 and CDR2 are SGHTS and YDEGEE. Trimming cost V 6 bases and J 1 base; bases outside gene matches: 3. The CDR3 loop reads CASKAGSQETQYF. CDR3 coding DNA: TGTGCCAGCAAAGCGGGGAGCCAAGAGACCCAGTACTTC.

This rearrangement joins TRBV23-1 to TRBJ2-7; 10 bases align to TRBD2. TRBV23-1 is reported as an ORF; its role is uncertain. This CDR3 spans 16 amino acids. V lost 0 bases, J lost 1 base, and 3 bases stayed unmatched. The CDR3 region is CASSQSQRGGSYEQYF. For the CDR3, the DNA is TGCGCCAGCAGTCAATCGCAGCGGGGGGGTTCCTACGAGCAGTACTTC.

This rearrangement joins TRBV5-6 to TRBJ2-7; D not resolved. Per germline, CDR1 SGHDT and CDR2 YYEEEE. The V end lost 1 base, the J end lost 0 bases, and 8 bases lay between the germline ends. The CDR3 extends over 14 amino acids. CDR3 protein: CASSLSRFSYEQYF. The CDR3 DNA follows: TGTGCCAGCAGCTTGTCTCGGTTCTCCTACGAGCAGTACTTC.

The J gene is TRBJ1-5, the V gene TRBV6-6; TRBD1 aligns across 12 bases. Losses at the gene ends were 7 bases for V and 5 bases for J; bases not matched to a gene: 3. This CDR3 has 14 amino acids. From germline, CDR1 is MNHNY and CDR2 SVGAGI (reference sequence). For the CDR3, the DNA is TGTGCCAGCATTGGGACAGGGGGCGATCAGCCCCAGCATTTT. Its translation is CASIGTGGDQPQHF.

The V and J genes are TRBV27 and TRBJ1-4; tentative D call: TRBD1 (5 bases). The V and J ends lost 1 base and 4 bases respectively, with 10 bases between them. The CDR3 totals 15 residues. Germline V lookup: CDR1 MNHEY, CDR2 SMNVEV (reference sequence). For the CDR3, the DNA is TGTGCCAGCAGTTTATGGGGCGGGATTAATGAAAAACTGTTTTTT. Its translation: CASSLWGGINEKLFF.